Ten or more counts support the clone carrying this T cell receptor beta chain. The target antigen is unknown. TCRdb passed the reads through MiXCR, listing each CDR3 protein once. The data show approximately 76,000 distinct CDR3 sequences, roughly 3.6% seen once. This sample is part of a study of T cell repertoires in cytomegalovirus infection. Whole-study context: Indicated by public TCR beta signatures were CMV infection and matching HLA type. Findings of the study overall: Ex vivo, HLA-C-restricted CMV-specific TCR beta clonotypes prevailed over the rest of the response. Identification of carriers of CMV plus the relevant HLA was achieved through cumulative public TCR beta family frequency.

The CDR3 length is 14 residues. After removal of 5 bases from V and 8 bases from J, the junction contained 11 bases not matched to a gene. The germline gives CDR1 MDHEN, CDR2 SYDVKM. This sequence joins TRBV28 and TRBJ1-1, with 7 positions matching TRBD1. The sequencing input was PBMCs. This TCR came from a human donor in good health (CMV status not recorded). Some clones in this sample may be carry-over from other donors' samples. Here the CDR3 DNA reads TGTGCCAGCAGTCTAATTTCGGGACAGTTCGAAGCTTTCTTT. It translates to CASSLISGQFEAFF.